These 2 T cell receptor beta chains share one sample of origin, sequenced in a study of regulatory T cells in long-lasting Graves disease. Arm-PCR of CDR3 regions with iRepertoire HTBI primers generated TCR beta libraries. TCRdb fed the multiplex PCR reads into MiXCR, producing one record per CDR3 protein. The table lists under 400,000 distinct CDR3 sequences, over 15% of them singletons. Specified time point: newly diagnosed GD, antithyroid drugs for less than 3 months. With RNA extracted from PBMCs as input, the TCR library was made. The same sample was also used in a study of T cells in Graves' hyperthyroidism and ophthalmopathy.

Sample: peripheral blood mononuclear cells (PBMCs), taken at new diagnosis, from a patient treated with antithyroid drugs. These TCRs come from a man in his forties with Graves disease.

This clonotype occurred many times. The genes are TRBV6-5 and TRBJ2-1, with no clear D. This CDR3 region has 14 residues. Trimming stripped 0 bases from V and 3 bases from J, with 6 bases between. The V gene's germline CDR1 is MNHEY and CDR2 SVGAGI. CDR3 in DNA: TGTGCCAGCAGTTACTCCCAGGTCTACAATGAGCAGTTCTTC. It encodes CASSYSQVYNEQFF.

This clonotype was seen repeatedly, ten times or more. The genes are TRBV4-1 and TRBJ1-5; no firm D call. V dropped 5 bases and J dropped 2 bases, with 10 bases sitting between them. Germline V gives CDR1 MGHRA, CDR2 YSYEKL. CDR3 size: 14 residues. The CDR3 DNA reads TGCGCCAGCAGCTATGGAGTTGGCAATCAGCCCCAGCATTTT. It is translated as CASSYGVGNQPQHF.